This T cell receptor (beta chain) was retrieved from a study of Graves' ophthalmopathy and Graves' hyperthyroidism. Ophthalmopathy cases showed moderate-to-severe activity, scoring CAS ≥3 and NOSPECS ≥4, with duration under 3 months. A remark on this clonotype: This may be a read error: a much more frequent sequence differs by one nucleotide.

The V gene's germline CDR1 is MDHEN and CDR2 SYDVKM. The CDR3 is 15 amino acids. Researchers took RNA transcripts and amplified TCR beta CDR3 regions from them. A first-round RT-PCR used HTBI primers, followed by a second-round multiplex PCR. Each CDR3 protein is one row after TCRdb ran MiXCR on the multiplex PCR reads. This table has 200,000 to 250,000 distinct CDR3 sequences, roughly 21% appearing once. The sequence came from a woman aged 45 to 65 with Graves' ophthalmopathy. This sequence joins TRBV28 and TRBJ2-7; 8 positions match TRBD1. Input material: peripheral blood. DNA of the CDR3: TGTGTCAGCAGGGGGCTTCAGGGACCAGGGGCCGAGCAGTACTTC. It encodes CVSRGLQGPGAEQYF.